This T cell receptor (beta chain) was identified during a study of glioma-infiltrating T cells after dendritic cell vaccination. Sequencing used immunoSEQ multiplex PCR; TCRdb keeps in-frame clones, though not all of them. In the table there are around 67,000 clones, approximately 81% of which are singletons. The CDR3 totals 16 residues. Germline V gene data show CDR1 as SGHVS and CDR2 as FNYEAQ. After removal of 1 base from V and 2 bases from J, the junction contained 1 base not matched to a gene. The sequencing here drew on blood, taken before dendritic cell vaccination. The chain joins TRBV7-6 to TRBJ1-6, with 8 bases matching TRBD1. This clonotype was obtained from a human donor with glioblastoma. CDR3 amino acids: CASSLEQGAYNSPLHF. As DNA, the CDR3 is TGTGCCAGCAGCTTAGAACAGGGGGCCTATAATTCACCCCTCCACTTT.